The 27 T cell receptor beta chains below come from one sample, sequenced in a study of neurological immune-mediated disorders (dated by TCRdb to the late 2010s). Receptor libraries were prepared by 5' RACE. Data came from an Illumina HiSeq 2500. Clones were called with MiXCR by TCRdb after fastp trimmed the public reads at Q25, and only in-frame beta chains were retained. Each CDR3 protein appears once, grouped with its most common genes and DNA. The sample has under 75,000 distinct CDR3 sequences on record, 2.5% to 3.5% of them singletons. The top ten hold under 6.5% of the sample. The sequenced sample was PBMCs. Receptor source: a woman in her forties or fifties with multiple sclerosis.

This clonotype has a count of ten or more. The V gene is TRBV20-1, the J gene TRBJ2-7; 7 nucleotides align to TRBD1. The CDR3 spans 18 residues. Germline CDR1 DFQATT, CDR2 SNEGSKA (reference sequence). The J segment lost 2 bases and the V segment lost 0 bases, leaving 16 bases of the junction unmatched. Here the CDR3 DNA reads TGCAGTGCTAGAGATCCTCAACCCCCCCGGACAGGAGCCTACGAGCAGTACTTC. It is translated as CSARDPQPPRTGAYEQYF.

This clonotype was counted ten times or more. The chain is built from TRBV3-1 and TRBJ2-3; no definite D call. CDR3 size: 16 residues. Germline V gene sequence: CDR1 LGHDT, CDR2 YNNKEL (reference sequence). Trimming removed 7 bases from V and 0 bases from J, with 17 bases in between. CDR3 in amino acids: CASTPWPPFSTDTQYF. CDR3 DNA sequence: TGTGCCAGCACCCCATGGCCTCCCTTTAGCACAGATACGCAGTATTTT.

This chain links TRBV11-2 with TRBJ1-3, with TRBD1 as a possible D gene (5 bases). The CDR3 is 13 amino acids. The V and J ends lost 2 bases and 12 bases respectively, with 14 bases between them. Germline V lookup: CDR1 SGHAT, CDR2 FQNNGV. The chain's CDR3 is CASSLPGGKNIYF. As DNA, the CDR3 is TGTGCCAGCAGCTTACCGGGGGGAAAAAACATATATTTT.

This clonotype was counted ten times or more. The rearrangement joins TRBV12-3 or TRBV12-4 to TRBJ1-1; 7 nucleotides align to TRBD1. Trimming cost V 1 base and J 8 bases; bases outside gene matches: 4. This CDR3 spans 13 amino acids. CDR3 in DNA: TGTGCCAGCAGTTTAGGACGGACAGGAGAAGCTTTCTTT. Protein: CASSLGRTGEAFF.

This clonotype was seen at least ten times. The chain couples TRBV20-1 to TRBJ1-2; no firm D call. This CDR3 region has 16 residues. Trimming cost V 0 bases and J 3 bases, with 17 bases left between them. Germline V gives CDR1 DFQATT, CDR2 SNEGSKA (reference sequence). CDR3 in DNA: TGCAGTGCTAGAGATCGGTCTGGGCGAGTCGACTATGGCTACACCTTC. It specifies CSARDRSGRVDYGYTF.

This clonotype was observed many times. This sequence joins TRBV4-1 and TRBJ2-3; 15 bases match TRBD2. The V segment lost 2 bases and the J segment 0 bases; nucleotides outside the gene matches: 9. Germline-derived CDR1 and CDR2 are MGHRA and YSYEKL. The CDR3 is 20 amino acids. CDR3 sequence (DNA): TGCGCCAGCAGCCAACCGGGACTAGCGGGAGGCAAATCTAGCACAGATACGCAGTATTTT. Amino acids: CASSQPGLAGGKSSTDTQYF.

This clonotype has ten or more counts. The chain joins TRBV18 to TRBJ2-1, with TRBD2 as a possible D gene (5 bases). Germline V lookup: CDR1 KGHSH, CDR2 LQKENI. The CDR3 consists of 12 residues. V lost 6 bases and J lost 12, with 15 bases in between. As DNA, the CDR3 is TGTGCCAGCTCGAAACTAGTTGAGGGGCAGTTCTTC. It specifies CASSKLVEGQFF. Variable domain in full (rest from reference TRBV18 and TRBJ2-1): NAGVMQNPRHLVRRRGQEARLRCSPMKGHSHVYWYRQLPEEGLKFMVYLQKENIIDESGMPKERFSAEFPKEGPSILRIQQVVRGDSAAYFCASSKLVEGQFFGPGTRLTVL.

The chain combines TRBV18 with TRBJ2-7; D not resolved. Trimming left V 6 bases short and J 6 bases short, with 15 bases between. The germline V gene encodes CDR1 KGHSH and CDR2 LQKENI. The CDR3 consists of 13 residues. The CDR3 bases are TGTGCCAGCTCTCCATCCGGCCCCATCGAGCAGTACTTC. Protein product: CASSPSGPIEQYF.

This sequence joins TRBV7-2 and TRBJ2-1; tentatively, D is TRBD2 (5 bases). This CDR3 has 15 residues. Trimming took 5 bases from V and 6 from J, leaving 17 bases between them. Per germline, CDR1 SGHTA and CDR2 FQGNSA. The CDR3 DNA reads TGTGCCAGCAGCCCTCGGGGTAGTCTGGGCAATGAGCAGTTCTTC. Amino acids: CASSPRGSLGNEQFF.

This clonotype has ten or more counts. This chain connects TRBV24-1 to TRBJ2-3; D possibly uses TRBD1 or TRBD2 (5 bases each). The germline V and J ends were trimmed by 5 bases and 6 bases, with 8 bases remaining between them. Germline CDR1 KGHDR, CDR2 SFDVKD. CDR3 length: 12 residues. The CDR3 protein is CATSAWGDTQYF. The CDR3 DNA reads TGTGCCACCAGTGCCTGGGGGGATACGCAGTATTTT.

This clonotype was detected ten times or more. This chain connects TRBV10-3 to TRBJ2-1; 10 bases are a match to TRBD2. V shed 4 bases and J 10 bases; nucleotides not matched to a gene: 4. CDR1 is ENHRY, CDR2 SYGVKD, per germline. This CDR3 has 13 amino acids. The CDR3 sequence is CAISVLAGEEQFF. CDR3 nucleotide sequence: TGTGCCATCAGTGTGCTAGCGGGAGAAGAGCAGTTCTTC.

In its sample, this clonotype was seen many times. The chain links TRBV25-1 to TRBJ2-1; 11 bases fit TRBD2. Germline loops: CDR1 MGHDK, CDR2 SYGVNS. There are 16 residues in the CDR3. The V and J ends lost 6 bases and 0 bases, in that order; junction bases with no gene match: 4. The CDR3 bases are TGTGCCAGCAGCCGTACTAGCGGGAGCTCCTACAATGAGCAGTTCTTC. This codes for CASSRTSGSSYNEQFF.

In its sample, this clonotype was seen many times. V is TRBV20-1 and J is TRBJ2-3; 10 positions agree with TRBD1. CDR3 length: 14 amino acids. J gave up 3 bases and V 5 bases, and 5 bases lay outside the gene matches. The germline CDR1 and CDR2 sequences are DFQATT and SNEGSKA (reference sequence). CDR3 nucleotides: TGCAGTGCTGAACCGGGACAGGGGACAGATACGCAGTATTTT. It specifies CSAEPGQGTDTQYF.

This clonotype was observed at least ten times. The chain uses TRBV7-9 and TRBJ2-1; 7 nucleotides match TRBD1. J was trimmed by 5 bases and V by 3 bases; bases with no gene match: 10. The V gene's germline CDR1 is SEHNR and CDR2 FQNEAQ (reference sequence). This CDR3 comprises 16 residues. CDR3 DNA: TGTGCCAGCAGCTTTGGTCTAACCCAGGGGGACAATGAGCAGTTCTTC. Translation gives CASSFGLTQGDNEQFF.

This clonotype was counted at least ten times. The CDR3 spells CASSIWTGGAGELFF. The CDR3 coding sequence is TGTGCCAGCAGCATCTGGACAGGGGGCGCCGGGGAGCTGTTTTTT. The chain combines TRBV7-2 with TRBJ2-2; 11 bases align to TRBD1. The CDR3 length is 15 residues. The V gene's germline CDR1 is SGHTA and CDR2 FQGNSA. V was pared by 5 bases and J by 6 bases, with 5 bases of the junction left unmatched.

This clonotype was detected ten times or more. This rearrangement joins TRBV21-1 to TRBJ2-7; no DNA check was done on the table's D call, TRBD1. TRBV21-1 is a pseudogene locus. The CDR3 totals 17 residues. The CDR3: CASSKLPGTGIQGEQYV. As DNA, the CDR3 is TGTGCCAGCAGCAAACTCCCCGGGACAGGGATTCAGGGAGAGCAGTACGTC.

This clonotype was detected ten times or more. The gene calls are TRBV25-1 and TRBJ2-2; 8 bases are a match to TRBD1. This CDR3 comprises 15 residues. Trimming at V came to 7 bases and at J to 4 bases, leaving 8 bases not matched to a gene. From germline, CDR1 is MGHDK and CDR2 SYGVNS. CDR3 sequence reads: CASNQQGAGTGELFF. CDR3 DNA: TGTGCCAGCAATCAGCAGGGGGCCGGCACCGGGGAGCTGTTTTTT.

This clonotype was counted many times. The rearrangement joins TRBV20-1 to TRBJ2-3, with 11 nucleotides matching TRBD2. This CDR3 is 19 amino acids long. J was trimmed by 2 bases and V by 5 bases; bases with no gene match: 18. The germline CDR1 and CDR2 sequences are DFQATT and SNEGSKA (reference sequence). The CDR3 DNA follows: TGCAGTGCTTCCCCCCCGGGTAGCGGGGGGGCCCTTTTCACAGATACGCAGTATTTT. This codes for CSASPPGSGGALFTDTQYF.

Many counts were recorded for this clonotype. CDR3 in DNA: TGCGCCAGCAGCCAGAGAGGACAGGGCGGTGGAGGGGCTTACGAGCAGTACTTC. Its protein product is CASSQRGQGGGGAYEQYF. V usage is TRBV4-1 and J usage is TRBJ2-7; 8 nucleotides match TRBD1. CDR1 MGHRA and CDR2 YSYEKL come from the germline V gene. The CDR3 totals 18 residues. The trim removed 3 bases at V and 4 bases at J, leaving 17 bases unmatched.

This clonotype was detected ten times or more. The V and J genes are TRBV5-1 and TRBJ2-1; 14 nucleotides match TRBD2. Trimming removed 4 bases from V and 7 bases from J; junction bases left unmatched: 7. This CDR3 has 16 amino acids. In germline, CDR1 is SGHRS, CDR2 YFSETQ. The CDR3 nucleotides read TGCGCCAGCAGCGGAGGGGGACTAGCGGGAGTGAATGAGCAGTTCTTC. This encodes CASSGGGLAGVNEQFF. The full variable domain, completed using reference TRBV5-1 and TRBJ2-1, is KAGVTQTPRYLIKTRGQQVTLSCSPISGHRSVSWYQQTPGQGLQFLFEYFSETQRNKGNFPGRFSGRQFSNSRSEMNVSTLELGDSALYLCASSGGGLAGVNEQFFGPGTRLTVL.

This clonotype was seen ten or more times. The chain combines TRBV7-9 with TRBJ1-2; tentatively, D is TRBD1 (6 bases). This CDR3 contains 16 residues. Trimming shortened V by 0 bases and J by 8 bases, and 19 bases separated the two germline ends. From germline, CDR1 is SEHNR and CDR2 FQNEAQ (reference sequence). The DNA for the CDR3 is TGTGCCAGCAGCTTAGCCGTTACAGGGACTCGGGAGGGCTACACCTTC. Protein: CASSLAVTGTREGYTF.

This clonotype came up many times. The V call is TRBV5-6, the J call TRBJ2-3; 14 nucleotides agree with TRBD2. This CDR3 is 20 amino acids long. The germline V gene has CDR1 SGHDT and CDR2 YYEEEE. The trim removed 0 bases at V and 4 bases at J, leaving 13 bases unmatched. CDR3 bases: TGTGCCAGCAGCTTGGCCGGGACCGCTGGGACTAGCGGGAGACCAGATACGCAGTATTTT. It yields the protein CASSLAGTAGTSGRPDTQYF.

This clonotype came up many times. V usage is TRBV3-1 and J usage is TRBJ1-5; D uncertain. This CDR3 region has 14 residues. The V and J ends lost 0 bases and 0 bases respectively, with 3 bases between them. CDR1 is LGHDT, CDR2 YNNKEL, per germline (reference sequence). The CDR3, as DNA: TGTGCCAGCAGCCAAGAAAGTAGCAATCAGCCCCAGCATTTT. Translation gives CASSQESSNQPQHF.

The table lists this clonotype with many counts. The chain has TRBV5-5 and TRBJ2-3; TRBD2 agrees at 9 bases. Germline CDR1 is SGHKS and CDR2 is YYEKEE (reference sequence). The CDR3 spans 15 residues. J lost 1 base, V lost 6 bases, and 6 bases had no gene match. The CDR3 region has the DNA TGTGCCAGCAAGGAGCGGGGGGTTGGCACAGATACGCAGTATTTT. It yields the protein CASKERGVGTDTQYF.

This clonotype has a count of ten or more. V is TRBV12-3 or TRBV12-4 and J is TRBJ1-5; the D is unclear. V was clipped by 7 bases and J by 3 bases, with 16 bases between them. The CDR3 is 15 amino acids. The CDR3 nucleotides are TGTGCCAGCATGCCGAGGAACAGTCCCAATCAGCCCCAGCATTTT. Translation: CASMPRNSPNQPQHF.

Many counts were recorded for this clonotype. The chain links TRBV20-1 to TRBJ1-5; D might be TRBD1 (5 bases). The CDR3 runs to 14 residues. The germline V gene has CDR1 DFQATT and CDR2 SNEGSKA (reference sequence). V lost 8 bases to trimming and J lost 1 base, with 15 bases between them. CDR3: CSPTPGDSNQPQHF. The CDR3 DNA reads as TGCAGTCCGACCCCTGGGGACAGCAATCAGCCCCAGCATTTT.

In its sample, this clonotype was seen many times. V and J are TRBV5-6 and TRBJ2-2, with D possibly being TRBD2 (6 bases). Per the germline V gene, CDR1 is SGHDT and CDR2 is YYEEEE. The CDR3 totals 15 residues. Trimming took off 1 base at V and 2 bases at J, with 9 bases between the two ends. The CDR3 loop is CASSLIGGNTGELFF. The DNA for the CDR3 is TGTGCCAGCAGCTTGATCGGGGGAAACACCGGGGAGCTGTTTTTT.